The subject of this entry is one T cell receptor (beta chain). The target of this receptor is not known. Within one base of it there is no much larger clone, and no base qualities were kept. To sequence the TCRbeta CDR3 region, genomic DNA was isolated from the sorted cells. The immunoSEQ Assay was used for sequencing of TCRbeta CDR3 regions. The source is immuneACCESS, and TCRdb retained only in-frame sequences with V and J called. Part of the clones is not carried over; for the studies checked, unresolved V genes explain less than half of this, and the remainder is unexplained. Present in this sample are under 85,000 clones, approximately 93% of which were seen just once. The ten top clones hold 5.5% to 7% of the sample. This entry is derived from a study of OX40 agonist ivuxolimab in advanced cancers. Background on the whole study: Ivuxolimab, which targeted the costimulatory receptor OX40 (CD134), was an agonistic, fully human IgG2 monoclonal antibody. Intravenous ivuxolimab was administered to patients every 2 weeks at six dose levels: 0.01, 0.1, 0.3, 1.5, 3 and 10 mg/kg. Among the roughly 50 dose-escalation patients, some 20 had hepatocellular carcinoma, some 15 melanoma, 9 renal cell carcinoma and 9 head and neck cancer. A male proportion of roughly 85% and a mean age of about 60 years, ranging from about 23 to 90, were recorded for the dose-escalation cohort. Patients were allowed to have had prior anti-PD-1, anti-PD-L1 or anti-CTLA-4 therapy, and approximately 40% of the dose-escalation patients had been treated with checkpoint inhibitors. Partial responses occurred in three dose-escalation patients: two with cutaneous melanoma and one with hepatocellular carcinoma. The purpose of peripheral TCRbeta sequencing was to test whether ivuxolimab changed TCR sequence diversity and led to clonal T-cell expansion. The paper describes the monotherapy dose-escalation part (N = 52 patients) of the phase I trial of ivuxolimab. Findings and caveats that apply to the study as a whole: The antigen specificity of the peripheral T cells that underwent clonal expansion was not determined. At doses of 0.1 to 3.0 mg/kg, clonal expansion of both CD4+ and CD8+ blood T cells was observed from baseline to week 6. After ivuxolimab, more expanded clones were found on average in CD8+ T cells than in CD4+ T cells. In the 0.1-3.0 mg/kg groups, partial responders had among the lowest normalized peripheral clonal expansion, particularly in CD8+ T cells. Low levels of normalized T-cell clonal expansion were also seen in some patients who did not respond.

The trial excluded patients who had a history of autoimmune disease or were on systemic immunosuppression. In every dose cohort, peripheral blood was drawn for TCR sequencing at baseline, cycle 4 day 1, and cycle 7 day 1. Samples were obtained from an open-label, multicenter, first-in-human phase I dose-escalation trial of ivuxolimab. Adults with locally advanced or metastatic melanoma, renal cell, hepatocellular, or head and neck squamous cell carcinoma were enrolled in the trial. Before TCR sequencing, CD4+ T cells and CD8+ T cells were sorted from peripheral blood as separate populations. Specimen: CD4+ or CD8+ T cells sorted from blood, collected in a trial of the OX40 agonist ivuxolimab. This clonotype originated in an adult with an advanced solid tumor such as melanoma, head and neck, liver or kidney cancer.

The DNA is as follows: TGTGCCAGCAGCTTGGCTCAGGGAAATGGCTACACCTTC. Its coded protein is CASSLAQGNGYTF. Rearrangement joined TRBV13 to TRBJ1-2; matching of 5 bases hints at TRBD1 as the D gene. CDR3 length: 13 amino acids, cysteine to phenylalanine. The kept DNA is CDR3 alone, 39 bases in frame from the first base. V was cut back by 3 bases and J by 6 bases, leaving a gap of 11 bases between them. CDR1 PRHDT and CDR2 FYEKMQ were looked up in the germline V gene (reference sequence).